This is a list of T cell receptor beta chains from one sample in a study of untreated major depressive disorder. Assay: immunoSEQ multiplex PCR; the TCRdb copy retains only in-frame clones and omits some. The table records just over 20,000 clones, 87% of them present only once. Sequenced material: CD4+ T cells from PBMCs. The origin of the receptors is a woman under 40 in good health. CDR3s leave out the opening cysteine and the closing phenylalanine or tryptophan. The listing skips clone size in some rows; elsewhere it reads once, few, many or a size class.

clone_size v_call cdr3_aa
. TRBV2 ASSVLTAGNTIY
. TRBV6-5 ASSETGRNEQY
once TRBV2 ASSATTLVNEQF
. TRBV28 ASSPWGDRRTEAF
. TRBV27 ASSWRQGEKLF
. TRBV11-2 ASSPPGTALEQY
. TRBV5-1 ASSLGLIPYQETQY
. TRBV15 ATSRVGQGAQY
. TRBV19 ASRGLQRQPQH
once TRBV7-8 ASSLSGKNTEAF
. TRBV19 ASSMASGGLGEQY
. TRBV7-9 ASKGGLDEQF
. TRBV27 ASSLGLQETQY